The 12 T cell receptor beta chains reported below all come from one sample, sequenced in a study of regulatory T cells in long-lasting Graves disease. Sequencing libraries for TCR beta were prepared with iRepertoire HTBI primers and Arm-PCR of CDR3 regions. TCRdb reprocessed the multiplex PCR reads with MiXCR, giving one entry per CDR3 protein. The data hold 400,000 to 500,000 distinct CDR3 sequences, with about 15% observed a single time. Indicated time point: newly diagnosed GD, antithyroid drugs for less than 3 months. Construction of the TCR library relied on RNA isolated from PBMCs. This same sample was also part of a study on T cells in Graves' hyperthyroidism and ophthalmopathy.

The sample here was peripheral blood mononuclear cells (PBMCs), taken at new diagnosis, from a patient treated with antithyroid drugs. The source of these receptors is a woman between 45 and 60 years old with Graves disease.

Many counts were recorded for this clonotype. This rearrangement joins TRBV12-3 or TRBV12-4 to TRBJ2-7; D not resolved. The CDR3 has 11 residues. Between the trimmed V and J ends, which lost 7 bases and 5 bases, there was a span of 9 bases. The CDR3 reads CASKHRHEQYF. DNA for the CDR3: TGTGCCAGCAAACACCGACACGAGCAGTACTTC.

The chain combines TRBV9 with TRBJ2-4, with 7 bases that match TRBD1. V lost 4 bases and J lost 7; bases outside the gene matches: 5. This CDR3 spans 13 amino acids. The germline gives CDR1 SGDLS, CDR2 YYNGEE. CDR3 bases: TGTGCCAGCAGCCCGACAGGGACCAACATTCAGTACTTC. This encodes CASSPTGTNIQYF.

This clonotype came up many times. The DNA of the CDR3 is TGTGCCAGTTCTAGGTTCACCGGGGAGCTGTTTTTT. This translates into CASSRFTGELFF. The genes are TRBV28 and TRBJ2-2; D unresolved. This CDR3 has 12 amino acids. V was trimmed by 9 bases and J by 4 bases, leaving 9 bases between them. The germline V gene encodes CDR1 MDHEN and CDR2 SYDVKM.

The rearrangement links TRBV10-3 to TRBJ2-1; D not resolved. Germline CDR1 and CDR2: ENHRY and SYGVKD. This CDR3 region has 14 residues. Trimming took 3 bases from V and 2 from J, leaving 8 bases between them. CDR3: CAISEVTPYNEQFF. DNA of the CDR3: TGTGCCATCAGTGAAGTTACCCCCTACAATGAGCAGTTCTTC.

This sequence joins TRBV4-1 and TRBJ2-1, with 7 positions matching TRBD2. The V gene's germline CDR1 is MGHRA and CDR2 YSYEKL. The trim removed 2 bases at V and 10 bases at J, leaving 8 bases unmatched. CDR3 length equals 14 residues. CDR3 residues: CASSQLAENSEQFF. CDR3 DNA: TGCGCCAGCAGCCAACTAGCGGAGAACTCGGAGCAGTTCTTC.

Concerning this clonotype itself: One junction end disagrees with the germline gene, perhaps due to a read error. This chain joins TRBV4-1 and TRBJ1-4, with a tentative D call TRBD1 (6 bases). Germline V gene lookup returns CDR1 MGHRA and CDR2 YSYEKL. The CDR3 is made up of 15 amino acids. CDR3 loop: CVSSQDRGANEKLFF. The CDR3 nucleotides read TGCGTCAGCAGCCAAGATAGGGGGGCGAACGAAAAACTGTTTTTT.

This clonotype was counted between two and nine times. The chain has TRBV29-1 and TRBJ1-3, with D tentatively TRBD1 (6 bases). V lost 5 bases, J lost 2 bases, and 13 bases lay in between. The CDR3 consists of 14 residues. Germline loops: CDR1 SQVTM, CDR2 ANQGSEA. The CDR3 spells CSVSSGDPGNTIYF. The CDR3 DNA follows: TGCAGCGTTTCTTCAGGGGATCCTGGAAACACCATATATTTT.

This clonotype appeared a few times. The rearrangement links TRBV10-3 to TRBJ1-2, with unresolved D. V was pared by 3 bases and J by 3 bases, with 8 bases between. Germline V CDR1 and CDR2: ENHRY, SYGVKD. There are 13 residues in the CDR3. The DNA of the CDR3 is TGTGCCATCAGTGACGAGCAGTACTATGGCTACACCTTC. Amino acids: CAISDEQYYGYTF.

Turning to this clonotype: A read error may account for a junction end that differs from germline. The V and J genes are TRBV6-1 and TRBJ1-4; D call uncertain. Per germline, CDR1 MNHNS and CDR2 SASEGT. The CDR3 consists of 14 residues. CDR3 sequence: CASRERWRNGKLFF. CDR3 coding DNA: TGTGCCAGCAGGGAGAGGTGGAGGAATGGAAAACTGTTTTTT.

This clonotype was counted a few times. V is TRBV5-1 and J is TRBJ1-3; no clear D gene. The V end was cut by 0 bases, the J end by 8 bases, with 18 bases between. CDR1 and CDR2 (germline): SGHRS, YFSETQ. The CDR3 totals 16 residues. CDR3 in amino acids: CASSLAGLGRGDTIYF. CDR3 coding DNA: TGCGCCAGCAGCTTGGCCGGGTTGGGAAGAGGAGACACCATATATTTT.

This clonotype was counted between two and nine times. This chain connects TRBV11-2 to TRBJ2-3; the match to TRBD2 covers 16 bases. After removal of 3 bases from V and 0 bases from J, the junction contained 6 bases not matched to a gene. CDR3 length: 19 residues. Germline values: CDR1 SGHAT, CDR2 FQNNGV. The CDR3 nucleotides read TGTGCCAGCAGCTTGGGACTAGCGGGAGGGCCCTCGAGCACAGATACGCAGTATTTT. Residues: CASSLGLAGGPSSTDTQYF.

Ten or more counts support this clonotype. This sequence joins TRBV2 and TRBJ2-7; D is possibly TRBD1 (6 bases). V lost 3 bases to trimming and J lost 2 bases, with 11 bases between them. The germline gives CDR1 SNHLY, CDR2 FYNNEI. The CDR3 covers 14 residues. CDR3: CASSEDRGAYEQYF. DNA of the CDR3: TGTGCCAGCAGTGAGGACAGAGGGGCCTACGAGCAGTACTTC.